Following are 16 T cell receptor beta chains from one sample sequenced in a study of T cell responses to AZD1222 COVID-19 vaccine. Generated by immunoSEQ multiplex PCR, the TCRdb table keeps only in-frame clones and is missing some. The data hold 100,000 to 150,000 clones, with approximately 91% observed a single time. The sample in question was peripheral blood, obtained 28 days after the second AZD1222 dose. Receptor source: an adult who received the AZD1222 COVID-19 vaccine.

V is TRBV18 and J is TRBJ1-5; 10 nucleotides line up with TRBD1. This CDR3 is 17 amino acids long. V trimming: 3 bases; J trimming: 4 bases; junction bases outside the gene matches: 9. Germline lookup yields CDR1 KGHSH and CDR2 LQKENI. CDR3 protein: CASSPGTGVQGNQPQHF. The DNA for the CDR3 is TGTGCCAGCTCACCGGGGACAGGGGTTCAGGGGAATCAGCCCCAGCATTTT.

The chain carries TRBV2 and TRBJ1-2, with a weak D call TRBD1 (5 bases). In germline, CDR1 is SNHLY, CDR2 FYNNEI. CDR3 length: 12 amino acids. V lost 9 bases, J lost 8 bases, and 16 bases lay in between. In DNA form, the CDR3 reads TGTGCCAGGGGGACGTTTCGGGTCGGCTACACCTTC. Encoded protein: CARGTFRVGYTF.

This chain links TRBV7-9 with TRBJ2-1, with D perhaps given as TRBD1 or TRBD2 (5 bases each). The CDR3 loop spans 14 amino acids. The germline V and J ends were trimmed by 0 bases and 3 bases, with 6 bases remaining between them. CDR1 and CDR2 (germline): SEHNR, FQNEAQ (reference sequence). The CDR3 DNA reads TGTGCCAGCAGCTTAGCGGGGGACTACAATGAGCAGTTCTTC. It translates to CASSLAGDYNEQFF.

The CDR3: CASSQGSKVNTIYF. In DNA form, the CDR3 reads TGTGCCAGCAGTCAAGGGTCTAAGGTCAACACCATATATTTT. J is TRBJ1-3 and V is TRBV25-1, with unresolved D. CDR3 size: 14 residues. Germline V lookup: CDR1 MGHDK, CDR2 SYGVNS. V was cut by 5 bases and J by 7 bases, with 15 bases left in between. Together with reference TRBV25-1 and TRBJ1-3, the CDR3 gives the full variable domain: EADIYQTPRYLVIGTGKKITLECSQTMGHDKMYWYQQDPGMELHLIHYSYGVNSTEKGDLSSESTVSRIRTEHFPLTLESARPSHTSQYLCASSQGSKVNTIYFGEGSWLTVV.

With respect to this clone: Because the CDR3's place on the DNA is in doubt, the DNA is left out and the CDR3 is given as listed by TCRdb. This chain uses TRBV19 with TRBJ2-7; the D call TRBD1 from the table was never checked on the DNA. Looked up from germline, CDR1 is LNHDA and CDR2 is SQIVND (reference sequence). The CDR3 has 15 amino acids, counting both end residues. This CDR3 reads CASRSSGQGLHEQYF.

The chain links TRBV4-1 to TRBJ2-2, with a tentative D call TRBD1 (5 bases). This CDR3 has 17 amino acids. V was cut by 1 base and J by 0 bases, with 12 bases left in between. CDR1 MGHRA and CDR2 YSYEKL come from the germline V gene. The CDR3 loop is CASSQGGLGPNTGELFF. The CDR3, as DNA: TGCGCCAGCAGCCAAGGTGGTCTGGGGCCGAACACCGGGGAGCTGTTTTTT.

J is TRBJ2-5 and V is TRBV30; possibly TRBD1 for D (5 bases). Trimming stripped 4 bases from V and 2 bases from J, with 14 bases between. The CDR3 runs to 14 residues. From germline, CDR1 is GTSNPN and CDR2 SVGIG (reference sequence). CDR3 sequence reads: CAWTPQGRQETQYF. CDR3 bases: TGTGCCTGGACCCCCCAGGGAAGGCAAGAGACCCAGTACTTC.

V gene TRBV2 combines with J gene TRBJ1-1; weak D call: TRBD1 (5 bases). The V gene lost 5 bases and the J gene lost 3 bases, with 13 bases spanning the gap. CDR3 length: 14 amino acids. Germline loops: CDR1 SNHLY, CDR2 FYNNEI. This CDR3 is CASSWGLGDTEAFF. The DNA of the CDR3 is TGTGCCAGCAGTTGGGGATTGGGGGACACTGAAGCTTTCTTT.

The V call is TRBV29-1, the J call TRBJ1-2, with unresolved D. Looked up from germline, CDR1 is SQVTM and CDR2 is ANQGSEA. V lost 4 bases and J 3 bases, leaving 9 bases between the germline ends. This CDR3 spans 12 amino acids. The CDR3, as DNA: TGCAGCGTTGTCAACGGATACTATGGCTACACCTTC. This encodes CSVVNGYYGYTF. Complete variable domain (other parts from reference TRBV29-1 and TRBJ1-2): SAVISQKPSRDICQRGTSLTIQCQVDSQVTMMFWYRQQPGQSLTLIATANQGSEATYESGFVIDKFPISRPNLTFSTLTVSNMSPEDSSIYLCSVVNGYYGYTFGSGTRLTVV.

The rearrangement joins TRBV6-1 to TRBJ2-7; D unresolved. Germline assignment: CDR1 MNHNS and CDR2 SASEGT. V was cut by 2 bases and J by 3 bases, with 5 bases left in between. CDR3 length: 12 amino acids. The CDR3 here is CASSELGYEQYF. The CDR3 DNA reads TGTGCCAGCAGTGAACTAGGCTACGAGCAGTACTTC.

The DNA for the CDR3 is TGTGCCAGCAGCCAAGAAAGGACAGGGGCGAAATACTCTGGAAACACCATATATTTT. Protein: CASSQERTGAKYSGNTIYF. The chain joins TRBV14 to TRBJ1-3, with 9 bases aligning to TRBD1. Germline V gene lookup returns CDR1 SGHDN and CDR2 FVKESK. The CDR3 runs 19 residues. After removal of 0 bases from V and 0 bases from J, the junction contained 9 bases not matched to a gene.

The chain carries TRBV23-1 and TRBJ1-6, with TRBD1 matching over 9 bases. TRBV23-1 is sorted into the ORF group, with uncertain function. V dropped 5 bases and J dropped 5; count of bases not matched to a gene: 10. The CDR3 covers 17 residues. The DNA of the CDR3 is TGCGCCAGCAGTTCCAGTCGGGACAGGGTTAATAATTCACCCCTCCACTTT. This sequence encodes CASSSSRDRVNNSPLHF.

In DNA, the CDR3 is TGTGCCAGCAGCTTAGGGGGACTAGCGGGGTACGAGCAGTACTTC. Translating gives CASSLGGLAGYEQYF. The chain joins TRBV7-3 to TRBJ2-7; 13 bases map to TRBD2. CDR1 is SGHTA, CDR2 FQGTGA, per germline. V trimming: 2 bases; J trimming: 4 bases; junction bases outside the gene matches: 2. This CDR3 is built from 15 residues.

The chain is built from TRBV5-1 and TRBJ2-5; tentatively, D is TRBD1 or TRBD2 (5 bases each). Germline V gene data show CDR1 as SGHRS and CDR2 as YFSETQ. Trimming pared 2 bases from V and 2 bases from J, leaving 10 bases between. The CDR3 consists of 14 residues. The CDR3 sequence is CASSFRDQQETQYF. The DNA of the CDR3 is TGCGCCAGCAGCTTCCGGGACCAGCAAGAGACCCAGTACTTC. Full variable domain (outside the CDR3, taken from reference TRBV5-1 and TRBJ2-5): KAGVTQTPRYLIKTRGQQVTLSCSPISGHRSVSWYQQTPGQGLQFLFEYFSETQRNKGNFPGRFSGRQFSNSRSEMNVSTLELGDSALYLCASSFRDQQETQYFGPGTRLLVL.

The table lists this clone with a few counts. The chain links TRBV7-6 to TRBJ2-7; tentatively, D is TRBD2 (5 bases). The CDR3 contains 15 residues. CDR1 and CDR2 from the germline V gene are SGHVS and FNYEAQ. Deletions cut 1 base from V and 4 bases from J, with 14 bases between. This CDR3 reads CASSLESGFTYEQYF. In DNA form, the CDR3 reads TGTGCCAGCAGCTTAGAATCGGGATTCACGTACGAGCAGTACTTC.

This clone was counted a single time. The V call is TRBV30, the J call TRBJ1-1; D is unresolved. Germline V gives CDR1 GTSNPN, CDR2 SVGIG (reference sequence). The V and J ends lost 2 bases and 4 bases respectively, with 8 bases between them. CDR3 length: 12 amino acids. CDR3 sequence (DNA): TGTGCCTGGAGTTGGTGGGGCACTGAAGCTTTCTTT. It codes for CAWSWWGTEAFF.